This T cell receptor beta chain derives from a study of spatial heterogeneity in lung cancer. Study-level information: Detection consistently captured more beta-chain sequences than alpha-chain sequences.

The study, taken as a whole, reports: Ubiquitous and regional expanded TCR counts tracked ubiquitous and regional nonsynonymous mutations, respectively. The number of expanded tumor alpha and beta chains correlated with mutation number.

The time point: sample taken at primary tumor resection. In each case, whole RNA from tumor, nontumor lung or frozen PBMC was sequenced unsorted. TCRdb itself ran the 5' RACE reads through MiXCR, one entry per CDR3 protein. The sample lists under 2,500 distinct CDR3 sequences, around 8% occurring once. In its sample, this clonotype ranks as medium-sized. Antigen: not known. Looked up from germline, CDR1 is SGHTA and CDR2 is FQGTGA. This CDR3 contains 15 residues. Germline trimming cut 5 bases from V and 8 bases from J; bases unmatched to any gene: 6. The sequencing used lung tumor tissue, collected at surgery. This chain connects TRBV7-3 to TRBJ2-1; 13 bases are a match to TRBD2. This receptor was identified in a female donor with early-stage non-small cell lung cancer. The CDR3 is CASSPLAGGPDEQFF. CDR3 nucleotides: TGTGCCAGCAGCCCACTAGCGGGAGGGCCAGATGAGCAGTTCTTC.